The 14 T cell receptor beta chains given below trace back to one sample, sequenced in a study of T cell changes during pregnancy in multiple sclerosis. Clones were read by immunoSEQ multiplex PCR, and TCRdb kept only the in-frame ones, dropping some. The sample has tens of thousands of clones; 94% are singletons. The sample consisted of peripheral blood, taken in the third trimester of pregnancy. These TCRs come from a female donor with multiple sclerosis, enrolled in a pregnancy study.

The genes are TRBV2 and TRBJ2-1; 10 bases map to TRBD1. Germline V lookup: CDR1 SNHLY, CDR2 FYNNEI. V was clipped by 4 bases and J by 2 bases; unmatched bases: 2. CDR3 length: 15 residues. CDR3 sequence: CASSGTGGPYNEQFF. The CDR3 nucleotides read TGTGCCAGCAGTGGGACAGGGGGGCCCTACAATGAGCAGTTCTTC.

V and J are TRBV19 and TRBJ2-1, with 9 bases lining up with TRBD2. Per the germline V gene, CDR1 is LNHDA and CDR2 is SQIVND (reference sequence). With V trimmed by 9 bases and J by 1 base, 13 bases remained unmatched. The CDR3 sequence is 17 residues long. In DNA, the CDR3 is TGTGCCAGGGGGAATGGGGCGGGAGGGCTGTCCTACAATGAGCAGTTCTTC. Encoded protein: CARGNGAGGLSYNEQFF.

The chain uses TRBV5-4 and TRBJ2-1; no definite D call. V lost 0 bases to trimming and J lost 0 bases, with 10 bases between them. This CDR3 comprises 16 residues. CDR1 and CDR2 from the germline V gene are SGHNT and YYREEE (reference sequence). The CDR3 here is CASSLGQVSSYNEQFF. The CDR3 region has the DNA TGTGCCAGCAGCTTGGGGCAGGTGAGCTCCTACAATGAGCAGTTCTTC.

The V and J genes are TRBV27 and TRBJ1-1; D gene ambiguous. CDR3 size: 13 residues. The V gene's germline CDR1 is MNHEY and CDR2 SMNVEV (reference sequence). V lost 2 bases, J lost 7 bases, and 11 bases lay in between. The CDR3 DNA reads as TGTGCCAGCAGTTTAGGGCCAGCCCGTGAAGCTTTCTTT. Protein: CASSLGPAREAFF.

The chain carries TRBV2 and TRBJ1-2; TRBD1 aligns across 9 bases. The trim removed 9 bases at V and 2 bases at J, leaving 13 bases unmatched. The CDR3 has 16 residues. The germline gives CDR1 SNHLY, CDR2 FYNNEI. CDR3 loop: CASRLTGGAQNYGYTF. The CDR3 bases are TGTGCCAGTAGACTTACAGGGGGCGCCCAGAACTATGGCTACACCTTC.

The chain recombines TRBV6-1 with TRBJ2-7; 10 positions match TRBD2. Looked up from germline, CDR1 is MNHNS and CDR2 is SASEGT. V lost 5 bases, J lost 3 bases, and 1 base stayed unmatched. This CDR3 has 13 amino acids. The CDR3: CASSQREGYEQYF. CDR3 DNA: TGTGCCAGCAGTCAGCGGGAGGGCTACGAGCAGTACTTC.

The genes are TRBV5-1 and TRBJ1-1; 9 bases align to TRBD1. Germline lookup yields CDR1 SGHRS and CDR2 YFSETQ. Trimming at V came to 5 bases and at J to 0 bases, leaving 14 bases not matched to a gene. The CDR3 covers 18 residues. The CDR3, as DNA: TGCGCCAGCAGTTCAATAGGGGGGACAGGGTCCATGAACACTGAAGCTTTCTTT. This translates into CASSSIGGTGSMNTEAFF.

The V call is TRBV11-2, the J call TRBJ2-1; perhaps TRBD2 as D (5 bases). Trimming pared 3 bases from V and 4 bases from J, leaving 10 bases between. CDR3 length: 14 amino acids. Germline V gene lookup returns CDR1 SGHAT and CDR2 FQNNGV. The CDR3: CASSFLARYNEQFF. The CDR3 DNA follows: TGTGCCAGCAGCTTCCTAGCAAGGTACAATGAGCAGTTCTTC.

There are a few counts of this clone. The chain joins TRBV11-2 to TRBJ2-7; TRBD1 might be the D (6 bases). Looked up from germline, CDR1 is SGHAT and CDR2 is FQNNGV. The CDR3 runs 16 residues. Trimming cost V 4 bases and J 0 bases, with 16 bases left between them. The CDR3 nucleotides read TGTGCCAGCAGCTCACTTAGACAGGCAACCTCCTACGAGCAGTACTTC. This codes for CASSSLRQATSYEQYF.

The CDR3 is CASSLSTGMGYEQYF. In DNA form, the CDR3 reads TGTGCCAGCAGTTTATCGACAGGGATGGGTTACGAGCAGTACTTC. V usage is TRBV27 and J usage is TRBJ2-7, with TRBD1 matching 7 bases. V was pared by 0 bases and J by 4 bases, with 6 bases of the junction left unmatched. Germline V gene sequence: CDR1 MNHEY, CDR2 SMNVEV (reference sequence). CDR3 size: 15 residues.

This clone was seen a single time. Here the CDR3 reads CASSFRDLGETQYF. CDR3 DNA sequence: TGTGCCAGCAGCTTCCGGGACTTGGGGGAGACCCAGTACTTC. The chain links TRBV5-4 to TRBJ2-5; D may be TRBD2 (6 bases). Germline V gene sequence: CDR1 SGHNT, CDR2 YYREEE (reference sequence). The CDR3 contains 14 residues. V was shortened by 2 bases and J by 5 bases, with 13 bases between the two germline ends.

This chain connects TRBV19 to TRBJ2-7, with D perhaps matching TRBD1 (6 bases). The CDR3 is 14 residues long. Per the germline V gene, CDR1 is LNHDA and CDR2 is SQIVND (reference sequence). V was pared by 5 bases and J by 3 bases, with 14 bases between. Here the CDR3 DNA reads TGTGCCAGTAGTCTATCCAGGGGAATCTACGAGCAGTACTTC. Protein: CASSLSRGIYEQYF.

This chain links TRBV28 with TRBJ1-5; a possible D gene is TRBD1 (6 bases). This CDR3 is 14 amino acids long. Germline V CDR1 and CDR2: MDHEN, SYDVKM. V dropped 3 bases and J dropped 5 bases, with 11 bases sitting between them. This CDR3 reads CASSLSRGDQPQHF. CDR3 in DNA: TGTGCCAGCAGTTTGTCCAGGGGTGATCAGCCCCAGCATTTT. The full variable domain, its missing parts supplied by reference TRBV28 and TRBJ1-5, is DVKVTQSSRYLVKRTGEKVFLECVQDMDHENMFWYRQDPGLGLRLIYFSYDVKMKEKGDIPEGYSVSREKKERFSLILESASTNQTSMYLCASSLSRGDQPQHFGDGTRLSIL.

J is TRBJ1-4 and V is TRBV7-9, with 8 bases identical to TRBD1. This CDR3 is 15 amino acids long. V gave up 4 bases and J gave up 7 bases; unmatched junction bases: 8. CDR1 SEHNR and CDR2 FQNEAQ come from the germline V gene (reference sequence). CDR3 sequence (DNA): TGTGCCAGCAGCTCCCTTACAGGGGGTGGTGAAAAACTGTTTTTT. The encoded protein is CASSSLTGGGEKLFF. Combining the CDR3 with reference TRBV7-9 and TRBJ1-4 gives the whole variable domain DTGVSQNPRHKITKRGQNVTFRCDPISEHNRLYWYRQTLGQGPEFLTYFQNEAQLEKSRLLSDRFSAERPKGSFSTLEIQRTEQGDSAMYLCASSSLTGGGEKLFFGSGTQLSVL.